This TCR beta chain was observed in a study of beta chain features in type 1 diabetes. Regarding the study as a whole: Comparison showed that naive, central memory and Treg TCRB repertoires appeared more similar among patients than among healthy donors. Type 1 diabetes patients had moderately but significantly shorter TCRB CDR3s in all four CD4+ subsets.

As concerns this clone: No antigen is known for it.

A single heparinised blood sample, averaging about 120 mL, was obtained per donor. Central memory, naive, regulatory and stem cell-like memory CD4+ cells were sorted by CD45RO/CCR7/CD25/CD127/CD95/CD27. This CDR3 has 15 amino acids. With 4 bases removed from V and 0 bases from J, the gap between germline ends came to 10 bases. In germline, CDR1 is LGHNA, CDR2 YNFKEQ. Isolated RNA was reverse transcribed in full, so expressed TCRB transcripts were sequenced. Profiled with immunoSEQ multiplex PCR; TCRdb holds only in-frame clones, not every one. Altogether around 650,000 clones are present, around 12% being singletons, with the ten largest covering more than 0.09%.

The TCR comes from a man aged 25 to 40 with type 1 diabetes. The chain recombines TRBV4-2 with TRBJ1-5, with a tentative D call TRBD1 (6 bases). The material sequenced was naive CD4+ T cells from blood. CDR3 sequence: CASSRQDNSNQPQHF. CDR3 nucleotides: TGTGCCAGCAGCCGACAGGATAATAGCAATCAGCCCCAGCATTTT.